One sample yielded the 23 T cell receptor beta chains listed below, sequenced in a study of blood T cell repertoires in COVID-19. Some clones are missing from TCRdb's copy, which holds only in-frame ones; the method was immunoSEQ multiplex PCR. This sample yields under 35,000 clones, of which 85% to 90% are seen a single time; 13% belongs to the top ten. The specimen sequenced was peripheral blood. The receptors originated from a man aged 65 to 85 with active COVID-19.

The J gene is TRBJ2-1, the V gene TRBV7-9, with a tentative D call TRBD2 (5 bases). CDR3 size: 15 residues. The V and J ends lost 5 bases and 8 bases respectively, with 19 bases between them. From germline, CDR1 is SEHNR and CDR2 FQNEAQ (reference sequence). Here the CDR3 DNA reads TGTGCCAGCAGCAACCCTCGTGGAGCGGTCGATGAGCAGTTCTTC. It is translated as CASSNPRGAVDEQFF.

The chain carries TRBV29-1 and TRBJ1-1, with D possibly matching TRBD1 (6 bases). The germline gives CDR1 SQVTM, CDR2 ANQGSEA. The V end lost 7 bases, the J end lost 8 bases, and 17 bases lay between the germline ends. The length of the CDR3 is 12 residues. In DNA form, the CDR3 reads TGCAGCGCACGTAGGGGGGGCGAAGAAGCTTTCTTT. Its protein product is CSARRGGEEAFF. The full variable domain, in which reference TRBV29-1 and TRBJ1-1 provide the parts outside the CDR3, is SAVISQKPSRDICQRGTSLTIQCQVDSQVTMMFWYRQQPGQSLTLIATANQGSEATYESGFVIDKFPISRPNLTFSTLTVSNMSPEDSSIYLCSARRGGEEAFFGQGTRLTVV.

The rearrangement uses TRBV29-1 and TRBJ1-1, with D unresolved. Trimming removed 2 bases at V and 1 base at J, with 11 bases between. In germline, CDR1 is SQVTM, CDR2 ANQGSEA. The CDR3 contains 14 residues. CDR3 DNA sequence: TGCAGCGTTGAACGCGGCGGATCGAACACTGAAGCTTTCTTT. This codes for CSVERGGSNTEAFF.

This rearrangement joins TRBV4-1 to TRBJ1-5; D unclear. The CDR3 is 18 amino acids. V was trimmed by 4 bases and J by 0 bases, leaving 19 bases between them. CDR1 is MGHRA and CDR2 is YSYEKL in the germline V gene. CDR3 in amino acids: CASSPRVLAGYSNQPQHF. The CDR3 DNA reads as TGCGCCAGCAGCCCGAGGGTTTTGGCGGGATATAGCAATCAGCCCCAGCATTTT.

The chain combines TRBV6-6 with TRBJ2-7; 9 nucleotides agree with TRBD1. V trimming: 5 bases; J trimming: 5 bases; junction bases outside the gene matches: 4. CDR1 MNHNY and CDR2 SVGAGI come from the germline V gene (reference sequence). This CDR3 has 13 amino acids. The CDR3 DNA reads TGTGCCAGCAGTCCCGGGACAGGGAACGAGCAGTACTTC. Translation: CASSPGTGNEQYF.

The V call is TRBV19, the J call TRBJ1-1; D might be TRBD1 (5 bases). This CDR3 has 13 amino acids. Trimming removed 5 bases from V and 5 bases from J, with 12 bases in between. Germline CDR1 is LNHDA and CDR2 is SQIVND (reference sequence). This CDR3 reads CASSQGDWTEAFF. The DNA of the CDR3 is TGTGCCAGTAGTCAGGGTGATTGGACTGAAGCTTTCTTT. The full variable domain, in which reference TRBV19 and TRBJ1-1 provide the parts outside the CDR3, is DGGITQSPKYLFRKEGQNVTLSCEQNLNHDAMYWYRQDPGQGLRLIYYSQIVNDFQKGDIAEGYSVSREKKESFPLTVTSAQKNPTAFYLCASSQGDWTEAFFGQGTRLTVV.

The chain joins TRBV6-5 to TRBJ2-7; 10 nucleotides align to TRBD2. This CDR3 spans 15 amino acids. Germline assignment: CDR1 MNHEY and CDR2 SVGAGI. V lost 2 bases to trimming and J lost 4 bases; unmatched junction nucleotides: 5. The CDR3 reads CASSYRSSGSYEQYF. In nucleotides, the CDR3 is TGTGCCAGCAGTTACAGGTCTAGCGGGAGTTACGAGCAGTACTTC.

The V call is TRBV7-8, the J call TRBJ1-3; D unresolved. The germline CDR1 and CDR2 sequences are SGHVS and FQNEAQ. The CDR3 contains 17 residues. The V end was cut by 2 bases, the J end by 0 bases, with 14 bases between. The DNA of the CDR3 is TGTGCCAGCAGCTTAATAGCGAAAGTCCTCTCTGGAAACACCATATATTTT. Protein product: CASSLIAKVLSGNTIYF.

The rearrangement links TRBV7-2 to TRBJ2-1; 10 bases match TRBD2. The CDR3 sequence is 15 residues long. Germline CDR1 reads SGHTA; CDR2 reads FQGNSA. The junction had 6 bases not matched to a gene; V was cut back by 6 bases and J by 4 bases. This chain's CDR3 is CASSSTSGQYNEQFF. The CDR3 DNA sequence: TGTGCCAGCAGTTCGACTAGCGGGCAGTACAATGAGCAGTTCTTC.

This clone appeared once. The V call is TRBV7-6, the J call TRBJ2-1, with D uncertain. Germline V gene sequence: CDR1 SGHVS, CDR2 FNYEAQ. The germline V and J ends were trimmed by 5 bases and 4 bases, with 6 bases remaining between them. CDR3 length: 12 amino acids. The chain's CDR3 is CASSRRYNEQFF. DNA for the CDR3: TGTGCCAGCAGCCGGAGATACAATGAGCAGTTCTTC.

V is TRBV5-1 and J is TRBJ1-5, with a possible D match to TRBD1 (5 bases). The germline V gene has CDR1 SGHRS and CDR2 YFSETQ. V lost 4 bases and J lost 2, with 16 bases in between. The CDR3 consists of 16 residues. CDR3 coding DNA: TGCGCCAGCAGCCCCCGCGGGGGTCCTGGCAATCAGCCCCAGCATTTT. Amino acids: CASSPRGGPGNQPQHF. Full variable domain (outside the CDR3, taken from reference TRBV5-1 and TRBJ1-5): KAGVTQTPRYLIKTRGQQVTLSCSPISGHRSVSWYQQTPGQGLQFLFEYFSETQRNKGNFPGRFSGRQFSNSRSEMNVSTLELGDSALYLCASSPRGGPGNQPQHFGDGTRLSIL.

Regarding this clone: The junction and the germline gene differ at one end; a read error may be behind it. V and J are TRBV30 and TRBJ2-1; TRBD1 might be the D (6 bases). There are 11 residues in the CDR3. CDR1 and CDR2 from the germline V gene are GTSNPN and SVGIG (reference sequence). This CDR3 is CTLGAGNEQFF. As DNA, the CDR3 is TGCACCCTGGGGGCAGGGAATGAGCAGTTCTTC.

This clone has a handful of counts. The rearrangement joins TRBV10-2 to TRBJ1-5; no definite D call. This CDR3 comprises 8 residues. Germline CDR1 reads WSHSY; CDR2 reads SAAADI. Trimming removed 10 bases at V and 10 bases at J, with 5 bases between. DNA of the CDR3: TGCGCCACCTCCCCCCAGCATTTT. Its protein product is CATSPQHF.

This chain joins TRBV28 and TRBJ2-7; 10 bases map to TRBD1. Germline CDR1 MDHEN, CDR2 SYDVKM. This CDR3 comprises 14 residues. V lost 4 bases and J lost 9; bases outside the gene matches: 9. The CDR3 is CASSSTGTGEGQYF. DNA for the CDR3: TGTGCCAGCAGTTCAACCGGGACAGGGGAAGGGCAGTACTTC.

CDR3 sequence: CASSHGTSGAGELFF. CDR3 nucleotides: TGTGCCAGCTCACATGGGACTAGTGGCGCCGGGGAGCTGTTTTTT. The J gene is TRBJ2-2, the V gene TRBV18; 8 positions match TRBD2. Trimming at V came to 4 bases and at J to 6 bases, leaving 7 bases not matched to a gene. Germline assignment: CDR1 KGHSH and CDR2 LQKENI. The CDR3 covers 15 residues. Filled out from reference TRBV18 and TRBJ2-2, the complete variable domain reads NAGVMQNPRHLVRRRGQEARLRCSPMKGHSHVYWYRQLPEEGLKFMVYLQKENIIDESGMPKERFSAEFPKEGPSILRIQQVVRGDSAAYFCASSHGTSGAGELFFGEGSRLTVL.

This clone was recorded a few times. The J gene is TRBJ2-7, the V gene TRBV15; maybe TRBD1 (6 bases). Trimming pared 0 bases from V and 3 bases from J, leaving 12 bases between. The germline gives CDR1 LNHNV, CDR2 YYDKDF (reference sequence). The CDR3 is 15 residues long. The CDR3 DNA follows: TGTGCCACCAGCAGAGAACAGGGATTTAGCTACGAGCAGTACTTC. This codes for CATSREQGFSYEQYF.

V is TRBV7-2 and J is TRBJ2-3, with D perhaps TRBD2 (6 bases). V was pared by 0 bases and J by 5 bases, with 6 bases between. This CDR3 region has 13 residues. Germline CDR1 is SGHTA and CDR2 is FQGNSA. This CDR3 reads CASSLARGDTQYF. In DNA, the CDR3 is TGTGCCAGCAGCTTAGCGCGGGGAGATACGCAGTATTTT.

This CDR3 reads CASSIVRTSGRLETQYF. The CDR3 nucleotides are TGTGCCAGTAGTATAGTAAGGACTAGCGGGAGGCTAGAGACCCAGTACTTC. The V and J genes are TRBV19 and TRBJ2-5, with TRBD2 matching over 14 bases. The V gene end was trimmed by 1 base and the J gene end by 4 bases; junction bases not matched to a gene: 5. The CDR3 totals 17 residues. From germline, CDR1 is LNHDA and CDR2 SQIVND (reference sequence).

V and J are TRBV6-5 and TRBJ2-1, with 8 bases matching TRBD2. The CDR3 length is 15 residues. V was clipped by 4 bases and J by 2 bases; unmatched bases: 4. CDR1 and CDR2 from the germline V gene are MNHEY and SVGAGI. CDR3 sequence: CASSLAGTPYNEQFF. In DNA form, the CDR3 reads TGTGCCAGCAGTTTAGCGGGGACCCCCTACAATGAGCAGTTCTTC.

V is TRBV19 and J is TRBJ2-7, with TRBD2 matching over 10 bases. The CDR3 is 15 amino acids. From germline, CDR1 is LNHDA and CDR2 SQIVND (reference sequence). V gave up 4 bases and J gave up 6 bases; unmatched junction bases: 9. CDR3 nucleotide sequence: TGTGCCAGTAGTACCGGGACTAGCGCTTCATCCGAGCAGTACTTC. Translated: CASSTGTSASSEQYF.

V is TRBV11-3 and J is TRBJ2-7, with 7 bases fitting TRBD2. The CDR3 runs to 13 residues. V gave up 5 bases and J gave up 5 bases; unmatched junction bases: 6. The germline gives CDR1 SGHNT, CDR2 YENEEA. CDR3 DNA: TGTGCCAGCAGCCCGACCGCGGGGGACGAGCAGTACTTC. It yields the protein CASSPTAGDEQYF. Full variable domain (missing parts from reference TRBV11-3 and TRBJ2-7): EAGVVQSPRYKIIEKKQPVAFWCNPISGHNTLYWYLQNLGQGPELLIRYENEEAVDDSQLPKDRFSAERLKGVDSTLKIQPAELGDSAVYLCASSPTAGDEQYFGPGTRLTVT.

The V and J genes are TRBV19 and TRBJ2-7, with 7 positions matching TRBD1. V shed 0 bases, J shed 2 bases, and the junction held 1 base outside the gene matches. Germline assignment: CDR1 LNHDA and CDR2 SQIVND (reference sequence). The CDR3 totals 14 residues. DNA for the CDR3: TGTGCCAGTAGTATAGAAAGGGGGCCCTACGAGCAGTACTTC. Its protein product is CASSIERGPYEQYF.

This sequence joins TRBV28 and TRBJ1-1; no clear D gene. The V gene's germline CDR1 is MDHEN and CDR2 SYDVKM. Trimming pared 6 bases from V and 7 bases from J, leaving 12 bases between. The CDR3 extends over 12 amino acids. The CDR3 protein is CASRYGRDEAFF. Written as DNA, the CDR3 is TGTGCCAGCAGGTACGGTAGAGATGAAGCTTTCTTT.